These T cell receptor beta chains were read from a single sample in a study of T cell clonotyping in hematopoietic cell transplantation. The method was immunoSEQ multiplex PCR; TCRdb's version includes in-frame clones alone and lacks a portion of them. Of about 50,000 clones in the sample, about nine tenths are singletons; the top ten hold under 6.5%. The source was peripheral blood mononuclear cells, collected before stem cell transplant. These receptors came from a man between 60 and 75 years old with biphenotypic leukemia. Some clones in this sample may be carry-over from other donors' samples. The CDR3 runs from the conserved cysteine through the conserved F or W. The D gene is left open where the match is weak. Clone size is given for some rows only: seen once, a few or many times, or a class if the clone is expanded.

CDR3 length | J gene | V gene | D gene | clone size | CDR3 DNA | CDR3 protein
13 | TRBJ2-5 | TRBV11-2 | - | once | TGTGCCAGCAGCTTAACAGACGGAGAGACCCAGTACTTC | CASSLTDGETQYF
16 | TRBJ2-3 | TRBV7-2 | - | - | TGTGCCAGCAGCTTAGGTATAGCAATCCACACAGATACGCAGTATTTT | CASSLGIAIHTDTQYF
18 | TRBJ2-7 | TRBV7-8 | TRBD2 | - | TGTGCCAGCAGCTTAGGTGCTAGCGGGAGGGTATTCCCCTACGAGCAGTACTTC | CASSLGASGRVFPYEQYF
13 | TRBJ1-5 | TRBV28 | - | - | TGTGCCAGCAGTTTCCTGCACGGCGGAAGCCAGCATTTT | CASSFLHGGSQHF
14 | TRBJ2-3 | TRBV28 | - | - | TGTGCCAGCAGTTGGGGCGGGCCCACAGATACGCAGTATTTT | CASSWGGPTDTQYF
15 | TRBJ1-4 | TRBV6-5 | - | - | TGTGCCAGCAGTTACGCGGGGGCAGCTAATGAAAAACTGTTTTTT | CASSYAGAANEKLFF
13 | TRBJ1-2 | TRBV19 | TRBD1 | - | TGTGCCAGTAGGACAGGGGTGAGAGGAGGCTACACCTTC | CASRTGVRGGYTF
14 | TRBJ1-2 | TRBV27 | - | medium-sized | TGTGCCAGCAGTTTAACTAGGGATTTCTATGGCTACACCTTC | CASSLTRDFYGYTF
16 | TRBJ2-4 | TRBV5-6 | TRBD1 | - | TGTGCCAGCAGCCTCCGGGACAGGGGAGCCAAAAACATTCAGTACTTC | CASSLRDRGAKNIQYF
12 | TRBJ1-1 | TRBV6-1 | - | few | TGTGCCAGCAGCCTAAGAAACACTGAAGCTTTCTTT | CASSLRNTEAFF
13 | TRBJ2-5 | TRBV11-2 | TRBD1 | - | TGTGCCAGCAGGGGACAGGGGCAAGAGACCCAGTACTTC | CASRGQGQETQYF
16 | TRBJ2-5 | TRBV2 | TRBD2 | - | TGTGCCAGCAGTGGGACTAGCGGGAGGGATCAAGAGACCCAGTACTTC | CASSGTSGRDQETQYF
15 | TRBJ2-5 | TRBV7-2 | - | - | TGTGCCAGCAGCTCGGACACCGAGAGAGGTGGGACCCAGTACTTC | CASSSDTERGGTQYF
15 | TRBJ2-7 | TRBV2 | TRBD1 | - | TGTGCCAGCAGCCAACAGACAGGGGATGGATACGAGCAGTACTTC | CASSQQTGDGYEQYF
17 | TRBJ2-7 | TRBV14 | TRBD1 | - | TGTGCCAGCAGCCAAGCTCCAGGGCTGGACAGGTACGACGAGCAGTACTTC | CASSQAPGLDRYDEQYF
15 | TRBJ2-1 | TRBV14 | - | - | TGTGCCAGCAGCCAAGATCTCAGCTCCTACAATGAGCAGTTCTTC | CASSQDLSSYNEQFF
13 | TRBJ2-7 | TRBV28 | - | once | TGTGCCAGCAGTTCCGGGGGCGGTTGGGAGCAGTACTTC | CASSSGGGWEQYF
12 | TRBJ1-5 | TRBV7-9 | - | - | TGTGCCAGCGAGGGGCCGGGTAAGCCCCAGCATTTT | CASEGPGKPQHF
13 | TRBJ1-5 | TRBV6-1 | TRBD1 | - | TGTGCCAGCACCCCGGGACAGCGACAGCCCCAGCATTTT | CASTPGQRQPQHF
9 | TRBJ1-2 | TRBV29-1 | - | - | TGCAGCGGGACTATGGCTAGTCACTTC | CSGTMASHF
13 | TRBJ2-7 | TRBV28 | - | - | TGTGCCAGCAGTTTACACCCTTACTACGAGCAGTACTTC | CASSLHPYYEQYF
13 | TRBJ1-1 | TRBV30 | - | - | TGTGCCTGGAGTCTCATATTGAACACTGAAGCTTTCTTT | CAWSLILNTEAFF
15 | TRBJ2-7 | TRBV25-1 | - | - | TGTGCCAGCAGTGAATGGTCGGGACTCTACTACGAGCAGTACTTC | CASSEWSGLYYEQYF
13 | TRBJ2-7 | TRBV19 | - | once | TGTGCCAGTAGTATGACAGGTAGTTACGAGCAGTACTTC | CASSMTGSYEQYF
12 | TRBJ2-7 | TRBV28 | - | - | TGTGCCAGCAGTTTAATGGCCTACGAGCAGTACTTC | CASSLMAYEQYF
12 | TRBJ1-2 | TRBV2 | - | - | TGTGCCAGCGCCGATGCGCCTATGGGCTACACCTTC | CASADAPMGYTF
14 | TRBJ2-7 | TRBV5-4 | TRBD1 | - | TGTGCCAGCAGCTGGGACAGGGGCTTATACGAGCAGTACTTC | CASSWDRGLYEQYF